This TCR beta chain was profiled in a study of control samples from healthy donors and cancer patients. Trimming took off 5 bases at V and 1 base at J, with 17 bases between the two ends. Germline values: CDR1 SGHAT, CDR2 FQNNGV. The CDR3 covers 17 residues. Using immunoSEQ multiplex PCR, the repertoire was profiled, and TCRdb retains in-frame clones only, with some absent. The sample contains 190,000 or so clones, 85% to 95% of which appear only once. Sequencing input: blood. The chain has TRBV11-2 and TRBJ2-2; D is ambiguous. The clonotype was recovered from a man between 18 and 35 years old in good health. CDR3 protein: CASSKATTGLNTGELFF. CDR3 nucleotides: TGTGCCAGCAGCAAAGCAACGACTGGGTTGAACACCGGGGAGCTGTTTTTT.